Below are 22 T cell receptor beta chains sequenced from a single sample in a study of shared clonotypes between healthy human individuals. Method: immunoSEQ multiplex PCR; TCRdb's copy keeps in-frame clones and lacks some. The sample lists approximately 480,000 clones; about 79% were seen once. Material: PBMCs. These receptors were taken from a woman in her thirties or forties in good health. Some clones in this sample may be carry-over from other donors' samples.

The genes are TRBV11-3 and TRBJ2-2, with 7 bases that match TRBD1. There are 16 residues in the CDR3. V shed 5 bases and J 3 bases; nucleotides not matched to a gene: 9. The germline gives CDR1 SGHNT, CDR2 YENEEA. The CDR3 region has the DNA TGTGCCAGCAGCGACCACGGGACAGCAGACACCGGGGAGCTGTTTTTT. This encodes CASSDHGTADTGELFF.

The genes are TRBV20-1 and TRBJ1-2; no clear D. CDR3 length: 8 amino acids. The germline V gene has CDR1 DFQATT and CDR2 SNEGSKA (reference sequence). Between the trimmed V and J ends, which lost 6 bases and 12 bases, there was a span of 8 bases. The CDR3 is CSASANTF. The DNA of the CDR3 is TGCAGTGCCAGCGCTAACACCTTC.

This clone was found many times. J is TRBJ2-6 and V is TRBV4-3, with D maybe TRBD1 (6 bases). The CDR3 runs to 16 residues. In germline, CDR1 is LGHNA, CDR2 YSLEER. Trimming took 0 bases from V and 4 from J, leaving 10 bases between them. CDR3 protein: CASSQDAGVGANVLTF. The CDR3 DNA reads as TGCGCCAGCAGCCAAGATGCAGGGGTCGGGGCCAACGTCCTGACTTTC.

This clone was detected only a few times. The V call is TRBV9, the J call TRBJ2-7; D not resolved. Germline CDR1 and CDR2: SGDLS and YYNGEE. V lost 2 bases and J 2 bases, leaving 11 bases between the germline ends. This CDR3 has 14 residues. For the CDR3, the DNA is TGTGCCAGCAGCGTCACACCCGGCACCTACGAGCAGTACTTC. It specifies CASSVTPGTYEQYF.

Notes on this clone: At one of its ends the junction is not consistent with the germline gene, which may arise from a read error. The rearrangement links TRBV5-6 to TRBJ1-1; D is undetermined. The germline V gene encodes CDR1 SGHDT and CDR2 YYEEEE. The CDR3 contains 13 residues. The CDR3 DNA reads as TGTGCCAGCAGTTTGGTGGCGAACACTGAAGCTTTCTTT. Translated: CASSLVANTEAFF.

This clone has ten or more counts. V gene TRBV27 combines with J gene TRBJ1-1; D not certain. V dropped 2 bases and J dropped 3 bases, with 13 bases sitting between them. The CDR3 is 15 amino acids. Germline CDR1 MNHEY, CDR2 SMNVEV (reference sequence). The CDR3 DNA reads TGTGCCAGCAGTTTAAACGCAGAAGGAGACACTGAAGCTTTCTTT. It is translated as CASSLNAEGDTEAFF.

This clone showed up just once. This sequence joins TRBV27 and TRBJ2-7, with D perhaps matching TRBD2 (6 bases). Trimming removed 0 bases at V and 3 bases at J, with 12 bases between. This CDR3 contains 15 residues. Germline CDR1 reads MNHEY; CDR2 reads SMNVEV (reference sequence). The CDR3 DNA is TGTGCCAGCAGTTTATCCGGGAGTGTAGTCTACGAGCAGTACTTC. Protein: CASSLSGSVVYEQYF.

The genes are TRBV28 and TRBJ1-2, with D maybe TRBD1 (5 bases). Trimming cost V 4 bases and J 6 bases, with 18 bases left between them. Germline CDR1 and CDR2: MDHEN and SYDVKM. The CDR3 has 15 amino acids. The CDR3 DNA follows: TGTGCCAGCAGTTCACCGACAGAGGAGTTAAATGGCTACACCTTC. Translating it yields CASSSPTEELNGYTF.

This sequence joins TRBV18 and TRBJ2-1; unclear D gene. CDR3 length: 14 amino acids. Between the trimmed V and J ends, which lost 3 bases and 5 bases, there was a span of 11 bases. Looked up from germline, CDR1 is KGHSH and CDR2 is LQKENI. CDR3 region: CASSPGSTDNEQFF. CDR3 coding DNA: TGTGCCAGCTCACCGGGATCTACTGACAATGAGCAGTTCTTC. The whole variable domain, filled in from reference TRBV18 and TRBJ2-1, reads NAGVMQNPRHLVRRRGQEARLRCSPMKGHSHVYWYRQLPEEGLKFMVYLQKENIIDESGMPKERFSAEFPKEGPSILRIQQVVRGDSAAYFCASSPGSTDNEQFFGPGTRLTVL.

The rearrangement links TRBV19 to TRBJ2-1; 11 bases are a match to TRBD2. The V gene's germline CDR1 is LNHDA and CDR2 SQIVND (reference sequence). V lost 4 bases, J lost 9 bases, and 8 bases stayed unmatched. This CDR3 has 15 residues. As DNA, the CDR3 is TGTGCCAGTAGTACAACTAGCGGGAGTTCGTCTGAGCAGTTCTTC. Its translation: CASSTTSGSSSEQFF.

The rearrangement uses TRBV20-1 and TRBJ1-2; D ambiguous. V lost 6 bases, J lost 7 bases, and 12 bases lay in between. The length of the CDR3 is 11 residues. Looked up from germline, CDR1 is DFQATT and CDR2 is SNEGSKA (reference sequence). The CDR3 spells CSARHLGGYTF. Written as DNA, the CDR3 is TGCAGTGCAAGACACCTTGGTGGCTACACCTTC.

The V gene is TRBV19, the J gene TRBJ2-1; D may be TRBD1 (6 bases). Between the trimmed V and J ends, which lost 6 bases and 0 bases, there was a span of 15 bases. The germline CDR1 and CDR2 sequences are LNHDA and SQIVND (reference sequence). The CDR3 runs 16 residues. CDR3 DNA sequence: TGTGCCAGTAGAGGGGCACCCAGGGGCTCCTACAATGAGCAGTTCTTC. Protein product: CASRGAPRGSYNEQFF.

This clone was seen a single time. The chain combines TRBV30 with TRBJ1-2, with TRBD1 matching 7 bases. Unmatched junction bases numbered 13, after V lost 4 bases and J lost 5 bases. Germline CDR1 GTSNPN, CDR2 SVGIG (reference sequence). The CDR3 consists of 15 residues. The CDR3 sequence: CAWTSINRGRYGYTF. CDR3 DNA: TGTGCCTGGACCTCGATTAATAGGGGGCGGTATGGCTACACCTTC.

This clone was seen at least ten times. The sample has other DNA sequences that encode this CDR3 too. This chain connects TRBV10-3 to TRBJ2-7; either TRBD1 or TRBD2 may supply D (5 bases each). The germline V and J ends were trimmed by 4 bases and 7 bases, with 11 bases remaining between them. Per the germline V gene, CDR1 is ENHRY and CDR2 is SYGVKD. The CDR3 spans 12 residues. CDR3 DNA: TGTGCCATCAGTGCCCAGGGCGGGGAGCAGTACTTC. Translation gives CAISAQGGEQYF.

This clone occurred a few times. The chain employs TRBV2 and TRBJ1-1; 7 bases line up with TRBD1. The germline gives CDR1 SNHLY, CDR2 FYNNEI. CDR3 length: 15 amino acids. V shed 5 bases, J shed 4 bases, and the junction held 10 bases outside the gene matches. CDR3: CASSSRGLGSTEAFF. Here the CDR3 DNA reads TGTGCCAGCAGTTCCAGGGGGTTGGGGTCCACTGAAGCTTTCTTT.

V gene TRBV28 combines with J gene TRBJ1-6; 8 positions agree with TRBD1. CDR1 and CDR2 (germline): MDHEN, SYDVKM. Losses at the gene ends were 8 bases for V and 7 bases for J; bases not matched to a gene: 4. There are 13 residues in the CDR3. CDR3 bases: TGTGCCAGCTTGGGACAGGCAAATTCACCCCTCCACTTT. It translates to CASLGQANSPLHF.

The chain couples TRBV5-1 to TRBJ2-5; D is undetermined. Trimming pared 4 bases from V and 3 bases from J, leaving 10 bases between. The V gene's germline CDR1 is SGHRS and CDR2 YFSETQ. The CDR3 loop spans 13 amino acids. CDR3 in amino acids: CASSDPGKETQYF. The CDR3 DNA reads TGCGCCAGCAGCGACCCAGGCAAAGAGACCCAGTACTTC.

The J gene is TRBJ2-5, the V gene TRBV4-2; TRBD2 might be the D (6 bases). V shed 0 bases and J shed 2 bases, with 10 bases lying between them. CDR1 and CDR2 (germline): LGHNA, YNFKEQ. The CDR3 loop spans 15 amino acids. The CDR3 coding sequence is TGTGCCAGCAGCCAAGAAGAGGGACTGCAAGAGACCCAGTACTTC. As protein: CASSQEEGLQETQYF.

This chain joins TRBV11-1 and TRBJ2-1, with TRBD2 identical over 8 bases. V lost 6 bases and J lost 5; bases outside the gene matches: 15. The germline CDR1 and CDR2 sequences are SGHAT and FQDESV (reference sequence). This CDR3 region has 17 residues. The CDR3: CASSVGPGLGDDNEQFF. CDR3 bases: TGTGCCAGCAGTGTGGGCCCGGGACTAGGGGATGACAATGAGCAGTTCTTC.

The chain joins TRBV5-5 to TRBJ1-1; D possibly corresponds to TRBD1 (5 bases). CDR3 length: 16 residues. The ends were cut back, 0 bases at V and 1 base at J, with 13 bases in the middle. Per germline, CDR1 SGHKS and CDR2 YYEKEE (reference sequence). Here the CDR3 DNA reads TGTGCCAGCAGCTTGGGTCACCCCCAGGGGAACACTGAAGCTTTCTTT. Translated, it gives CASSLGHPQGNTEAFF.

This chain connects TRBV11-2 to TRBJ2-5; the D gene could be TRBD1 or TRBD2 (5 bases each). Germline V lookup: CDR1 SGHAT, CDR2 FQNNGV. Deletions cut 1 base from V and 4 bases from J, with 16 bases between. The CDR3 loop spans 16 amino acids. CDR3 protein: CASSLVRDPWRETQYF. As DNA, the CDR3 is TGTGCCAGCAGCTTAGTACGGGACCCATGGCGAGAGACCCAGTACTTC.

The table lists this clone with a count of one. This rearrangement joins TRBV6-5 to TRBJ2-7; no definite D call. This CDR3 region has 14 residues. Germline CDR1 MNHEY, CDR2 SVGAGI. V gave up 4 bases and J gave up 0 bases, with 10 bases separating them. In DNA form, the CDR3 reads TGTGCCAGCAGTTTTGAGCCCAGCTCCTACGAGCAGTACTTC. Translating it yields CASSFEPSSYEQYF.